Following are 11 T cell receptor beta chains from one sample sequenced in a study of T-cell reconstitution after alpha-beta-depleted transplantation in children. Unique molecular identifiers tagged the TCRbeta library. TCRdb passed the PCR reads through MiXCR, listing each CDR3 protein once. The table lists 500,000 to 650,000 distinct CDR3 sequences, approximately 12% of them singletons. The input for sequencing was PBMCs, mostly from graft donor cells, taken 360 days after TCRalphabeta/CD19-depleted stem cell transplant. These receptors were obtained from a male patient between 10 and 17 years old who had a stem cell transplant for acute myeloid leukemia, so the T cells may come from the graft donor.

This sequence joins TRBV29-1 and TRBJ2-5; TRBD1 might be the D (5 bases). The CDR3 totals 12 residues. CDR1 SQVTM and CDR2 ANQGSEA come from the germline V gene. Trimming removed 4 bases from V and 5 bases from J, with 11 bases in between. The CDR3 DNA follows: TGCAGCGTTGGGACATCGAGGGAGACCCAGTACTTC. Its translation is CSVGTSRETQYF. The full variable domain, completed using reference TRBV29-1 and TRBJ2-5, is SAVISQKPSRDICQRGTSLTIQCQVDSQVTMMFWYRQQPGQSLTLIATANQGSEATYESGFVIDKFPISRPNLTFSTLTVSNMSPEDSSIYLCSVGTSRETQYFGPGTRLLVL.

The genes are TRBV5-1 and TRBJ2-5, with 9 bases fitting TRBD2. Germline V gene lookup returns CDR1 SGHRS and CDR2 YFSETQ. The V segment lost 5 bases and the J segment 3 bases; nucleotides outside the gene matches: 2. The CDR3 is 13 residues long. The chain's CDR3 is CASRVAGEETQYF. The CDR3 nucleotides read TGCGCCAGCAGAGTAGCGGGAGAAGAGACCCAGTACTTC.

This clonotype showed up just a few times. The V gene is TRBV12-3 or TRBV12-4, the J gene TRBJ2-1; D is perhaps TRBD1 or TRBD2 (5 bases each). V shed 3 bases and J shed 5 bases, with 11 bases lying between them. This CDR3 is built from 14 residues. Written as DNA, the CDR3 is TGTGCCAGCAGTTTCTTCCGGGGCAACAATGAGCAGTTCTTC. It is translated as CASSFFRGNNEQFF.

The rearrangement uses TRBV6-8 and TRBJ2-7; TRBD1 matches 8 bases. This CDR3 region has 15 residues. Germline CDR1 is MNHGY and CDR2 is SAAAGT. V trimming: 2 bases; J trimming: 5 bases; junction bases outside the gene matches: 8. Here the CDR3 reads CASSYQDRARDEQYF. DNA of the CDR3: TGTGCCAGCAGTTACCAGGACAGGGCGCGGGACGAGCAGTACTTC.

The rearrangement joins TRBV7-2 to TRBJ2-3; D is possibly TRBD1 (6 bases). The ends were cut back, 2 bases at V and 5 bases at J, with 11 bases in the middle. Germline loops: CDR1 SGHTA, CDR2 FQGNSA. This CDR3 comprises 14 residues. In DNA, the CDR3 is TGTGCCAGCAGCTTATTGGCAGGGGAAGATACGCAGTATTTT. This gives the protein CASSLLAGEDTQYF. The full variable domain, rest sourced from reference TRBV7-2 and TRBJ2-3, is GAGVSQSPSNKVTEKGKDVELRCDPISGHTALYWYRQSLGQGLEFLIYFQGNSAPDKSGLPSDRFSAERTGGSVSTLTIQRTQQEDSAVYLCASSLLAGEDTQYFGPGTRLTVL.

This sequence joins TRBV7-8 and TRBJ2-7, with 10 nucleotides matching TRBD2. Germline values: CDR1 SGHVS, CDR2 FQNEAQ. Trimming removed 1 base from V and 9 bases from J; junction bases left unmatched: 9. The CDR3 covers 15 residues. The CDR3 here is CASSLVLAGDVRQYF. In DNA, the CDR3 is TGTGCCAGCAGCTTAGTTCTAGCGGGGGATGTAAGGCAGTACTTC.

This clonotype was picked up many times. This chain connects TRBV24-1 to TRBJ2-1, with TRBD2 identical over 10 bases. The CDR3 has 16 amino acids. With V trimmed by 5 bases and J by 4 bases, 7 bases remained unmatched. CDR1 KGHDR and CDR2 SFDVKD come from the germline V gene. CDR3 in amino acids: CATSVAGGGGYNEQFF. DNA of the CDR3: TGTGCCACCAGTGTAGCGGGAGGAGGTGGTTACAATGAGCAGTTCTTC.

This clonotype was detected only once. The chain links TRBV28 to TRBJ2-5, with D perhaps matching TRBD1 or TRBD2 (8 bases each). Trimming stripped 11 bases from V and 4 bases from J, with 29 bases between. The CDR3 has 17 amino acids. Germline CDR1 is MDHEN and CDR2 is SYDVKM. The CDR3 loop reads CASCTRGPLSGRETQYF. The CDR3 DNA follows: TGTGCCTCCTGCACCAGGGGGCCCCTGAGCGGGAGAGAGACCCAGTACTTC.

This clonotype has just a few counts. The V and J genes are TRBV6-5 and TRBJ1-4; 7 bases match TRBD1. V was pared by 0 bases and J by 14 bases, with 12 bases of the junction left unmatched. The CDR3 is made up of 15 amino acids. The germline CDR1 and CDR2 sequences are MNHEY and SVGAGI. In DNA, the CDR3 is TGTGCCAGCAGTTACTCCTGGACAGGTCGCATAGGGCTGTTTTTT. Translating it yields CASSYSWTGRIGLFF.

This clonotype has ten or more counts. The chain has TRBV20-1 and TRBJ2-5, with a possible D match to TRBD1 (5 bases). This CDR3 region has 14 residues. Between the trimmed V and J ends, which lost 6 bases and 3 bases, there was a span of 17 bases. From germline, CDR1 is DFQATT and CDR2 SNEGSKA (reference sequence). The CDR3 loop reads CSALKGHWEETQYF. In DNA form, the CDR3 reads TGCAGTGCCTTAAAGGGGCACTGGGAAGAGACCCAGTACTTC.

This clonotype was seen more than once but under ten times. This chain links TRBV28 with TRBJ2-1, with a possible D match to TRBD2 (6 bases). CDR3 length: 12 residues. V lost 3 bases to trimming and J lost 15 bases, with 15 bases between them. CDR1 and CDR2 from the germline V gene are MDHEN and SYDVKM. The CDR3, as DNA: TGTGCCAGCAGTTTCTTGGGGGGAAGGGTGTTCTTC. Translated, it gives CASSFLGGRVFF.